A selection of T cell receptor beta chains follows, all from one sample in a study of human T cells and chemical hapten exposure. One entry per CDR3 protein results from TCRdb running MiXCR on the RACE reads. This sample carries about 46,000 distinct CDR3 sequences, 9.4% of them seen once, and the ten largest clones take 11% to 15%. This specimen was whole blood, taken in connection with sensitization to the hapten diphenylcyclopropenone (DPC). Receptor source: a woman aged 40 to 50 with alopecia areata. Some clones in this sample may be carry-over from other donors' samples. Each CDR3 is given with its conserved first and last residue. D genes are given only for firm matches. Rows may omit the clone size; those that give it use once, few, many or a size class.

clone_size	d_call	v_call	j_call	cdr3_length	cdr3_aa	cdr3_nt
few	.	TRBV7-9	TRBJ1-3	14	CASSPDIPGNTIYF	TGTGCCAGCAGCCCTGACATTCCTGGAAACACCATATATTTT
.	TRBD1	TRBV20-1	TRBJ1-5	14	CSAVGQGNNQPQHF	TGCAGTGCTGTTGGACAGGGGAACAATCAGCCCCAGCATTTT
.	TRBD1	TRBV25-1	TRBJ1-2	13	CASSERTGDSYTF	TGTGCCAGCAGTGAACGGACAGGGGACTCCTACACCTTC
many	.	TRBV29-1	TRBJ1-2	10	CSVWSSGYTF	TGCAGCGTTTGGTCAAGTGGCTACACCTTC
many	.	TRBV6-6	TRBJ2-3	17	CASSYSRVRGNTDTQYF	TGTGCCAGCAGTTACTCTCGGGTGCGGGGCAACACAGATACGCAGTATTTT
few	.	TRBV4-3	TRBJ2-6	16	CASSQSGDSGANVLTF	TGCGCCAGCAGCCAATCGGGGGACTCTGGGGCCAACGTCCTGACTTTC
many	.	TRBV5-1	TRBJ2-5	16	CASSLGIRGPSETQYF	TGCGCCAGCAGCTTGGGTATTAGAGGACCGTCGGAGACCCAGTACTTC
many	.	TRBV29-1	TRBJ1-1	10	CSVSDSEAFF	TGCAGCGTTTCGGACAGTGAAGCTTTCTTT
many	TRBD2	TRBV6-6	TRBJ2-5	15	CASSYAGGSSETQYF	TGTGCCAGCAGTTACGCGGGGGGGTCCTCGGAGACCCAGTACTTC
many	.	TRBV12-3/TRBV12-4	TRBJ2-3	14	CASSLALPTDTQYF	TGTGCCAGCAGTTTAGCCCTTCCCACAGATACGCAGTATTTT
many	TRBD1	TRBV12-3/TRBV12-4	TRBJ2-7	17	CASSLRRPGTGPYEQYF	TGTGCCAGCAGTTTAAGGCGTCCGGGGACAGGGCCCTACGAGCAGTACTTC
many	.	TRBV2	TRBJ2-3	15	CASSGRHGGTDTQYF	TGTGCCAGCAGTGGGCGTCATGGGGGCACAGATACGCAGTATTTT
many	TRBD2	TRBV14	TRBJ2-5	14	CASSFKRGGETQYF	TGTGCCAGCAGCTTTAAGCGGGGAGGAGAGACCCAGTACTTC
few	.	TRBV12-3/TRBV12-4	TRBJ1-3	15	CASSPSGGSGDTIYF	TGTGCCAGCAGCCCGTCGGGGGGCTCGGGGGACACCATATATTTT
many	.	TRBV29-1	TRBJ1-1	11	CSVRGNTEAFF	TGCAGCGTTAGGGGGAACACTGAAGCTTTCTTT